This record covers a single TCR beta chain. Per the authors' pipeline: The authors estimated nucleated cell counts from reference gene primer amplification. Repertoires were generated with immunoSEQ multiplex PCR, while TCRdb's copy carries only in-frame clones and drops some. The V and J calls and clone size come from that table; D and trimming were worked out from the DNA. Altogether more than 95,000 clones are present, about 80% being singletons, with the ten largest covering about 10%. The data belong to a study of blood T cell repertoires in COVID-19. Study-level information: Spain, Italy and the United States supplied samples that represented acute and convalescent COVID-19. Sample material is recorded as cDNA or gDNA derived from T cells, B-cell-depleted T cells, or PBMCs.

Trimming took 3 bases from V and 7 from J; bases not matched to a gene: 4. The length of the CDR3 is 15 residues. CDR1 and CDR2 from the germline V gene are KGHSH and LQKENI. The sequence was collected from a man between 60 and 75 years old with acute or convalescent COVID-19. Source material: peripheral blood. The chain has TRBV18 and TRBJ1-4; 11 nucleotides line up with TRBD1. For the CDR3, the DNA is TGTGCCAGCTCACCTGGACAGGGGGCGCGTGAAAAACTGTTTTTT. The encoded protein is CASSPGQGAREKLFF.